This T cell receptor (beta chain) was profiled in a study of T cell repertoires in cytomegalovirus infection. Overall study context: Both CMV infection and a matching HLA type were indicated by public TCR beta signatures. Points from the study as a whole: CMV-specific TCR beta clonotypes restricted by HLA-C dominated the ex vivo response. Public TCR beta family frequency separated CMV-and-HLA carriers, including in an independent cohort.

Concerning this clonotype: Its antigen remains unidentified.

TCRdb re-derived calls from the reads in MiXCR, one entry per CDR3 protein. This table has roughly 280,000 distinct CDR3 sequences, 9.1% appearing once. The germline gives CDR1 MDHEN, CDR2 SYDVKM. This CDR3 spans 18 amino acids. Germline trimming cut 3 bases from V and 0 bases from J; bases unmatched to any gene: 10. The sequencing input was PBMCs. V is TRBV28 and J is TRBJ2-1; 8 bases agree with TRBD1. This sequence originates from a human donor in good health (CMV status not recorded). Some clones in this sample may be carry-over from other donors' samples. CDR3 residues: CASSFRGQASVSYNEQFF. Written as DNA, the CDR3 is TGTGCCAGCAGTTTTAGGGGACAGGCGTCTGTCTCCTACAATGAGCAGTTCTTC.